This TCR beta chain came from a study of T-cell reconstitution after alpha-beta-depleted transplantation in children. Findings and caveats of the study: Some patients' high day-60 TCRbeta diversity was attributed to recipient cells surviving conditioning. One year after transplant, T-cell counts and diversity came mostly from newly produced T cells. Alpha-beta T cells present about two months after transplant were reported to originate from several hundred expanded graft clones.

In this sample, this clonotype turned up many times. The target antigen is unknown. With 3 bases removed from V and 8 bases from J, the gap between germline ends came to 10 bases. The length of the CDR3 is 13 residues. The TCRbeta library was prepared with unique molecular identifiers. TCRdb ran MiXCR on the PCR reads and lists one entry per CDR3 protein. The sample yields under 850,000 distinct CDR3 sequences, over 10% seen once. The chain employs TRBV12-3 or TRBV12-4 and TRBJ2-2; unclear D gene. The sequencing here drew on PBMCs, taken before TCRalphabeta/CD19-depleted stem cell transplant. The sequence came from a girl aged 2 to 10 with congenital amegakaryocytic thrombocytopenia, due to receive a stem cell transplant. The CDR3 DNA follows: TGTGCCAGCAGTTTGCCCGCGCGTGGGGAGCTGTTTTTT. Translation: CASSLPARGELFF.